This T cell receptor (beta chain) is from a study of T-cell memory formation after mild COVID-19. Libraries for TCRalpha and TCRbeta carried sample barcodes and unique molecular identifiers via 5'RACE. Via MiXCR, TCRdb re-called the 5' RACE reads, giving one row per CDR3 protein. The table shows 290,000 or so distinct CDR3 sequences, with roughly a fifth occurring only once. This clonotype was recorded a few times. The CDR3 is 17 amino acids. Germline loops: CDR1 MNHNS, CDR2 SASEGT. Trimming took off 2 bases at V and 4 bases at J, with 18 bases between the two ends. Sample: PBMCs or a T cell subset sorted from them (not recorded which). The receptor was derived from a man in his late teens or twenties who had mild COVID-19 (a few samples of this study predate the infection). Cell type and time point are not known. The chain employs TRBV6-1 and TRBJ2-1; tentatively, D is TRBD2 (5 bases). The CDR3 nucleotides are TGTGCCAGCAGTGAACTTCGGGGTAAAAACCTATACAATGAGCAGTTCTTC. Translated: CASSELRGKNLYNEQFF.